The clone carrying this T cell receptor beta chain was recorded a few times. Its antigen is not known. Profiled with immunoSEQ multiplex PCR; TCRdb holds only in-frame clones, not every one. The sample yields about 34,000 clones, around 67% seen once. The ViraFEST assay expanded antigen-specific CD4+ T cells with viral peptide pools before sequencing. Following 10 days of culture, CD4+ T cells were isolated. PCR confirmed that the person was infected with SARS-CoV-2 between March and December 2020. These data belong to a study of vaccination effects on CD4 cells after COVID-19. Findings and caveats of the study: Few convalescent patients and no early post-infection timepoints were included in the study.

The TCR originated in a human donor who had a prior SARS-CoV-2 infection. The material was CD4+ T cells from PBMCs cultured with a peptide pool, obtained before COVID-19 vaccination.

CDR3 residues: CASKVQGMNTEAFF. The CDR3 coding sequence is TGCGCCAGCAAAGTTCAGGGTATGAACACTGAAGCTTTCTTT. This rearrangement joins TRBV5-1 to TRBJ1-1, with D perhaps TRBD1 (5 bases). CDR3 length: 14 residues. CDR1 and CDR2 from the germline V gene are SGHRS and YFSETQ. Trimming cost V 6 bases and J 0 bases, with 12 bases left between them.